This T cell receptor (beta chain) originates from a study of blood T cell repertoires in COVID-19. Study information: Sites in the United States, Italy and Spain provided acute and convalescent COVID-19 samples. In each case, the material was cDNA or gDNA derived from T cells, B-cell-depleted T cells, or PBMCs.

Method: immunoSEQ multiplex PCR; TCRdb's copy keeps in-frame clones and lacks some. The table records 150,000 to 200,000 clones, 86% of them present only once. This CDR3 contains 16 residues. V shed 2 bases and J shed 0 bases, with 11 bases lying between them. Per the germline V gene, CDR1 is LGHNT and CDR2 is FRNRAP. This sequence joins TRBV12-5 and TRBJ2-1; D is perhaps TRBD1 (6 bases). This clonotype originated in a woman between 65 and 79 years old with acute or convalescent COVID-19. The sequenced sample consisted of peripheral blood. CDR3 coding DNA: TGTGCTAGTGGTTTGAATACAGGGAGCTCCTACAATGAGCAGTTCTTC. This encodes CASGLNTGSSYNEQFF.